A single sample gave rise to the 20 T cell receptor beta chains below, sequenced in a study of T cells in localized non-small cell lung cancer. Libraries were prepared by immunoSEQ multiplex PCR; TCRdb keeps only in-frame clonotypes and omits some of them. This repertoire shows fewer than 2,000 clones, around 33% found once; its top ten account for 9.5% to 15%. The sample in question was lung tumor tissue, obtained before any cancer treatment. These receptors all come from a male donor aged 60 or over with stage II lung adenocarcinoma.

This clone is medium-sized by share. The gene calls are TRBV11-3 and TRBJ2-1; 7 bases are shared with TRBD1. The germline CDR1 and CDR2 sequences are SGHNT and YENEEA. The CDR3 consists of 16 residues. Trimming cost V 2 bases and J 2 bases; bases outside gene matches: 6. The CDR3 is CASSLNRGGTYNEQFF. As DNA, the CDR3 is TGTGCCAGCAGCTTAAACAGGGGTGGGACCTACAATGAGCAGTTCTTC.

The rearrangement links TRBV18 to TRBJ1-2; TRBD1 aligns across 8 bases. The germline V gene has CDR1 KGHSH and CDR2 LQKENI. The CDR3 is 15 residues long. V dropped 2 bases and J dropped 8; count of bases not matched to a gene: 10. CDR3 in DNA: TGTGCCAGCTCACCATTGGACCAGGGGGCGGGAGGCTACACCTTC. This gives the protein CASSPLDQGAGGYTF.

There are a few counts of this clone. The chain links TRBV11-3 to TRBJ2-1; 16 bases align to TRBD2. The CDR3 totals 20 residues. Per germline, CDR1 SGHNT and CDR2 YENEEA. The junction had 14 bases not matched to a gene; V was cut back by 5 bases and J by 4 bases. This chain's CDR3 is CASSPRGVLGLAGGYNEQFF. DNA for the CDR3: TGTGCCAGCAGCCCCCGGGGAGTTTTGGGACTAGCGGGAGGGTACAATGAGCAGTTCTTC.

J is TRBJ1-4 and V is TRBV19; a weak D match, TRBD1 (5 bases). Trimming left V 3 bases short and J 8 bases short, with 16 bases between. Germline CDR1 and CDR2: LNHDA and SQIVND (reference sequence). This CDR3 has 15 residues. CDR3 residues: CASSIPGGRGEKLFF. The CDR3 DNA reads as TGTGCCAGTAGTATCCCTGGGGGACGGGGCGAAAAACTGTTTTTT.

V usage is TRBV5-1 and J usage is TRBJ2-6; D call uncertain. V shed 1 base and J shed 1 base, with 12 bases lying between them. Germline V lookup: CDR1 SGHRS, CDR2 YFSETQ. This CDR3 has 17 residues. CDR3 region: CASSLTLSGSGANVLTF. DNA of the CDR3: TGCGCCAGCAGCTTGACTCTATCGGGTTCTGGGGCCAACGTCCTGACTTTC.

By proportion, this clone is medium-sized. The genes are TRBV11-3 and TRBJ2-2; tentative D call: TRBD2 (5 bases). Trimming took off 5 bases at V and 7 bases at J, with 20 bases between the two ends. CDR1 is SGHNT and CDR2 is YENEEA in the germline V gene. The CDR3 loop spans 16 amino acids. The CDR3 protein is CASSRDGVSVRGELFF. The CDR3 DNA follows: TGTGCCAGCAGCCGCGACGGGGTATCGGTGCGCGGGGAGCTGTTTTTT.

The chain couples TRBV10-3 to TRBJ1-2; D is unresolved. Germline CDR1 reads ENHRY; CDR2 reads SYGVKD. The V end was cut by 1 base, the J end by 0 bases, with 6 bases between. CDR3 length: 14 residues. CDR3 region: CAISEFSPNYGYTF. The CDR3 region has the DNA TGTGCCATCAGTGAGTTTTCACCTAACTATGGCTACACCTTC.

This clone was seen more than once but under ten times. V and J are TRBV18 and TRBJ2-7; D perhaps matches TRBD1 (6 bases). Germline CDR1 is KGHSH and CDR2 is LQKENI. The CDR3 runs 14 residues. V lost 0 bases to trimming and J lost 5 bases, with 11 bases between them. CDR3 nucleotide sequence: TGTGCCAGCTCACCACCGACCAACAGGGACGAGCAGTACTTC. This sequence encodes CASSPPTNRDEQYF.

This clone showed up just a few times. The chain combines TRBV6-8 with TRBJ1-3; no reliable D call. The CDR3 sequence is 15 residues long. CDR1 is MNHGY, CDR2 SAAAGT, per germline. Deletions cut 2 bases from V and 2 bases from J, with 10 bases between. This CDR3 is CASSYGLAPGNTIYF. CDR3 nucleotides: TGTGCCAGCAGTTACGGGCTTGCACCTGGAAACACCATATATTTT.

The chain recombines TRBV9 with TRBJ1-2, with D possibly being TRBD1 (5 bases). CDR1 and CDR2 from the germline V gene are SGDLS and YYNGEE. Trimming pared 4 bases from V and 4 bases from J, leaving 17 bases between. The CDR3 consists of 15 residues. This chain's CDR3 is CASSRTIGASYGYTF. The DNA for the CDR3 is TGTGCCAGCAGCCGTACCATCGGGGCCAGCTATGGCTACACCTTC.

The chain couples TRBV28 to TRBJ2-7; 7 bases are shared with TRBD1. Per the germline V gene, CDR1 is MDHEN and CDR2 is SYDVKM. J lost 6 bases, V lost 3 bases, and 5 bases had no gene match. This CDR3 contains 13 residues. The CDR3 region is CASSFYRGGEQYF. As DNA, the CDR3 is TGTGCCAGCAGTTTCTACAGGGGCGGCGAGCAGTACTTC. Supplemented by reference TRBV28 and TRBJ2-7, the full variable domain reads DVKVTQSSRYLVKRTGEKVFLECVQDMDHENMFWYRQDPGLGLRLIYFSYDVKMKEKGDIPEGYSVSREKKERFSLILESASTNQTSMYLCASSFYRGGEQYFGPGTRLTVT.

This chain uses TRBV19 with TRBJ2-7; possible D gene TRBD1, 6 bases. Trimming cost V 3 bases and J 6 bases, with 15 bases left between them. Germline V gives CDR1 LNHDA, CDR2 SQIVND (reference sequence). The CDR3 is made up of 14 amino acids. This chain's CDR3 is CASSIQYRVREQYF. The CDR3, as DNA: TGTGCCAGTAGTATTCAGTACAGGGTCCGCGAGCAGTACTTC.

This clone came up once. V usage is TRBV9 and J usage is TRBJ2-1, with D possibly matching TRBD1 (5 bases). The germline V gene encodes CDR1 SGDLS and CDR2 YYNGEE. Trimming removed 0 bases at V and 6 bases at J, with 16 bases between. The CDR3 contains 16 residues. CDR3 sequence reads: CASSVGQLRLGNEQFF. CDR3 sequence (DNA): TGTGCCAGCAGCGTAGGACAGTTGCGTTTGGGCAATGAGCAGTTCTTC.

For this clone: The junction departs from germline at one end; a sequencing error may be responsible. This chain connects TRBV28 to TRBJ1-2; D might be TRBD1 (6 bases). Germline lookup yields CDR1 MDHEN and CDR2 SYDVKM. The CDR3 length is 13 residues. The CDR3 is CVSRGTANYGYTF. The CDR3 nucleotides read TGTGTCAGCAGGGGTACAGCTAACTATGGCTACACCTTC.

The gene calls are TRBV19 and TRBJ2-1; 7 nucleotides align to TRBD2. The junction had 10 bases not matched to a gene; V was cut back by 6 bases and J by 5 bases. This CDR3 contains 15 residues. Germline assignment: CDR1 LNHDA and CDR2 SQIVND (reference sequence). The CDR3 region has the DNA TGTGCCAGTAGCCCCGCGGCTAGCGGAAACAATGAGCAGTTCTTC. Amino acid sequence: CASSPAASGNNEQFF.

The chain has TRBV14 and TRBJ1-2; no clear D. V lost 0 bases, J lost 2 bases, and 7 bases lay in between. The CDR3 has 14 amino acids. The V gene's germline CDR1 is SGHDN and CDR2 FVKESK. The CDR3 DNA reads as TGTGCCAGCAGCCAAGATCAGTCAAACTATGGCTACACCTTC. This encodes CASSQDQSNYGYTF.

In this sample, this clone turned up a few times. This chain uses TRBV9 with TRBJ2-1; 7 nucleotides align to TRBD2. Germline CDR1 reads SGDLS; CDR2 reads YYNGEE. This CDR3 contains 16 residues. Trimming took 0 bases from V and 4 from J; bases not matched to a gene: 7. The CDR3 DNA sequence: TGTGCCAGCAGCGTAGTTCAGCGGGATTCTTACAATGAGCAGTTCTTC. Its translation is CASSVVQRDSYNEQFF.

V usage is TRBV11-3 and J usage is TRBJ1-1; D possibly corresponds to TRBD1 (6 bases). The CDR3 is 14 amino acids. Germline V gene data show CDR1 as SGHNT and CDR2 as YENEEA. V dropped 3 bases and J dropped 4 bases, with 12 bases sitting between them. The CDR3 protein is CASSFGRGGTEAFF. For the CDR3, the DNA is TGTGCCAGCAGCTTTGGCAGGGGTGGCACTGAAGCTTTCTTT.

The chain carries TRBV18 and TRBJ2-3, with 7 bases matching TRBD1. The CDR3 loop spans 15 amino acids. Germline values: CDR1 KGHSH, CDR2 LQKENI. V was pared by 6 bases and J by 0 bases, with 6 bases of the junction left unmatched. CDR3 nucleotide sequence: TGTGCCAGCTCGTCACAGGGGTCGAGCACAGATACGCAGTATTTT. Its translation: CASSSQGSSTDTQYF. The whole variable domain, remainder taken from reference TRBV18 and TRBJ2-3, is NAGVMQNPRHLVRRRGQEARLRCSPMKGHSHVYWYRQLPEEGLKFMVYLQKENIIDESGMPKERFSAEFPKEGPSILRIQQVVRGDSAAYFCASSSQGSSTDTQYFGPGTRLTVL.

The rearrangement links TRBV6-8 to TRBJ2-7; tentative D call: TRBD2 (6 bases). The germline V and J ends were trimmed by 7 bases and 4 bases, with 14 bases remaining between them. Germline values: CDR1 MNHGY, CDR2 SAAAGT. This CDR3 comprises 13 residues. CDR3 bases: TGTGCCAGCACCCTTCAGGAGGGGTACGAGCAGTACTTC. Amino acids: CASTLQEGYEQYF.